This T cell receptor beta chain was recorded in a study of T cell responses to AZD1222 COVID-19 vaccine. About this clone: Sequence at one end of the junction differs from germline and may be a read error.

Assay: immunoSEQ multiplex PCR; the TCRdb copy retains only in-frame clones and omits some. The sample lists 94,000 or so clones, roughly 90% occurring once. The clonotype comes from an adult in good health. The sequenced sample was peripheral blood, obtained on day 0 of AZD1222 vaccination.

The CDR3 bases are TGTGCCAGCAGCCAAGATGTACAGGGAGAGGCCCAGTACTTC. The encoded protein is CASSQDVQGEAQYF. The chain is built from TRBV4-2 and TRBJ2-5; possibly TRBD1 for D (6 bases). The CDR3 is 14 residues long. CDR1 and CDR2 (germline): LGHNA, YNFKEQ.